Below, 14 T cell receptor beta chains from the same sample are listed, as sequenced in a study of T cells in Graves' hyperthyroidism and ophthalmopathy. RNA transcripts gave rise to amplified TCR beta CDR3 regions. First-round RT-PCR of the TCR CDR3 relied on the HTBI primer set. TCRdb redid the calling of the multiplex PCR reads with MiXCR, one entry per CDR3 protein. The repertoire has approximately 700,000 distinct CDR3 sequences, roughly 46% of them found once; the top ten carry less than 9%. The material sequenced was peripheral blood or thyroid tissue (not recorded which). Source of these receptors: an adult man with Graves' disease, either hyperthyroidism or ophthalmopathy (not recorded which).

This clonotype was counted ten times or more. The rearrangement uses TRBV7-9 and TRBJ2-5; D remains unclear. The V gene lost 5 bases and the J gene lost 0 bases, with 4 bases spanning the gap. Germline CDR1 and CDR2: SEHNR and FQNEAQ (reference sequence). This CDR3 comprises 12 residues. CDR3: CASSPHQETQYF. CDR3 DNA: TGTGCCAGCAGCCCGCACCAAGAGACCCAGTACTTC. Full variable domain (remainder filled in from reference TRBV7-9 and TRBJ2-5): DTGVSQNPRHKITKRGQNVTFRCDPISEHNRLYWYRQTLGQGPEFLTYFQNEAQLEKSRLLSDRFSAERPKGSFSTLEIQRTEQGDSAMYLCASSPHQETQYFGPGTRLLVL.

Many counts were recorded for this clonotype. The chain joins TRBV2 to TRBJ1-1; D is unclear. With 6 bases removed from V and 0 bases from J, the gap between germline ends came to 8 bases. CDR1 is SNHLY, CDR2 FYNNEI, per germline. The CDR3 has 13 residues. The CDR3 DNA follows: TGTGCCAGCAGAGACCGCATGAACACTGAAGCTTTCTTT. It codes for CASRDRMNTEAFF. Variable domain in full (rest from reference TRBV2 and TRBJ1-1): EPEVTQTPSHQVTQMGQEVILRCVPISNHLYFYWYRQILGQKVEFLVSFYNNEISEKSEIFDDQFSVERPDGSNFTLKIRSTKLEDSAMYFCASRDRMNTEAFFGQGTRLTVV.

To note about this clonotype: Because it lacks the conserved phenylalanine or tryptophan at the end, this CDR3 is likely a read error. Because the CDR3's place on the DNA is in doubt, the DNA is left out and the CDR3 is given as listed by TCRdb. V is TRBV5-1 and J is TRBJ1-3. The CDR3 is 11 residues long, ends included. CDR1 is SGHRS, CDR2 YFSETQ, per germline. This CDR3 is CASSWTGLAGT.

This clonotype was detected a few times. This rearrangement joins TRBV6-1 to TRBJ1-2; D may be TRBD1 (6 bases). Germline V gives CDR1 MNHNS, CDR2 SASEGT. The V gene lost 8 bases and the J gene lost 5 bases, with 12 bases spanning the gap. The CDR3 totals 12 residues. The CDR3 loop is CASHGQYYGYTF. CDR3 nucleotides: TGTGCCAGCCACGGACAGTATTATGGCTACACCTTC.

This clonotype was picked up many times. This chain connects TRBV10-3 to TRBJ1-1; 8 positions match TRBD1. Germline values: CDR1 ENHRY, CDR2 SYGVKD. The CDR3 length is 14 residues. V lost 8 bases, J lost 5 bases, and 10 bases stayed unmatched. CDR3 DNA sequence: TGTGCCATCGGAGGGCAGGGGGCTGGAACTGAAGCTTTCTTT. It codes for CAIGGQGAGTEAFF.

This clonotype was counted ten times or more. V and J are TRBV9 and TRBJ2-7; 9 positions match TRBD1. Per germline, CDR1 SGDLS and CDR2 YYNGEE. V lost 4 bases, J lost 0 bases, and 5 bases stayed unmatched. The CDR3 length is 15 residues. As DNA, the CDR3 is TGTGCCAGCAGCCCGGACAGGGGAGGCTCCTACGAGCAGTACTTC. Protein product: CASSPDRGGSYEQYF.

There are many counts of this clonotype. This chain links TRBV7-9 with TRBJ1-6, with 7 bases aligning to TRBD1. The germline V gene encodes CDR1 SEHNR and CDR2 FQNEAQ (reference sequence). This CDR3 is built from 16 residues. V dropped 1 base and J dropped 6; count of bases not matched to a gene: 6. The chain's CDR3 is CASSLGGGTANSPLHF. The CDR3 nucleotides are TGTGCCAGCAGCTTAGGAGGTGGGACAGCTAATTCACCCCTCCACTTT. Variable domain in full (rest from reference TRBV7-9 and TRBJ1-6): DTGVSQNPRHKITKRGQNVTFRCDPISEHNRLYWYRQTLGQGPEFLTYFQNEAQLEKSRLLSDRFSAERPKGSFSTLEIQRTEQGDSAMYLCASSLGGGTANSPLHFGNGTRLTVT.

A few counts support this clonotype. The CDR3 coding sequence is TGTGCCAGCAGCGTCGACATAATCTATGGCTACACCTTC. Encoded protein: CASSVDIIYGYTF. This rearrangement joins TRBV16 to TRBJ1-2; the D is unclear. Deletions cut 5 bases from V and 4 bases from J, with 11 bases between. The CDR3 runs to 13 residues. Germline assignment: CDR1 KGHSY and CDR2 FQNENV.

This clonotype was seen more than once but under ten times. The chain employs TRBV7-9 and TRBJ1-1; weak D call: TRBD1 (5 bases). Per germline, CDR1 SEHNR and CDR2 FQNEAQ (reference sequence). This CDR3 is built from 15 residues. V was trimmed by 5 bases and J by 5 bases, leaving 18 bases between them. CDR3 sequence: CASSVGGGVWTEAFF. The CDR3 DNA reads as TGTGCCAGCAGCGTCGGCGGGGGAGTGTGGACTGAAGCTTTCTTT.

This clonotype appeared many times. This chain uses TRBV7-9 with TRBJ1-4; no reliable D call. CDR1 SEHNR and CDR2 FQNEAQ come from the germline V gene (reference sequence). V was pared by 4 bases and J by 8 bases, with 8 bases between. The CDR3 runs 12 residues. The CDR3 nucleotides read TGTGCCAGCAGCTCCTCAAGGGAAAAACTGTTTTTT. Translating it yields CASSSSREKLFF.

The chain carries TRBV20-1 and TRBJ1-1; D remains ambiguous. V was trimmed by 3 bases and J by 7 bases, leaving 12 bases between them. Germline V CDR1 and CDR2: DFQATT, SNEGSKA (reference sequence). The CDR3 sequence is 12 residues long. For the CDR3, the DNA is TGCAGTGCTAGTTTGCGGCGTAATGAAGCTTTCTTT. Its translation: CSASLRRNEAFF.

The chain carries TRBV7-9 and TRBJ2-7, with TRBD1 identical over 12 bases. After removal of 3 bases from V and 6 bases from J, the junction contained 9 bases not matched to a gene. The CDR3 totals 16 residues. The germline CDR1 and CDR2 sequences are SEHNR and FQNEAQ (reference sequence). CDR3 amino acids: CASSLTLGQGAREQYF. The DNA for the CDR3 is TGTGCCAGCAGCTTGACTTTGGGACAGGGGGCCCGCGAGCAGTACTTC.

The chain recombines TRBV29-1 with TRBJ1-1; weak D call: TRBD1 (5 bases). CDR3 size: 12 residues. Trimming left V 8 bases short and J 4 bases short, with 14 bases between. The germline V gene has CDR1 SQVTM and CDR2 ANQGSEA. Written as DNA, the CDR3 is TGCAGCAGGGGAGGACGGAGCACTGAAGCTTTCTTT. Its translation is CSRGGRSTEAFF. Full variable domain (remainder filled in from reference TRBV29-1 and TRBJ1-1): SAVISQKPSRDICQRGTSLTIQCQVDSQVTMMFWYRQQPGQSLTLIATANQGSEATYESGFVIDKFPISRPNLTFSTLTVSNMSPEDSSIYLCSRGGRSTEAFFGQGTRLTVV.

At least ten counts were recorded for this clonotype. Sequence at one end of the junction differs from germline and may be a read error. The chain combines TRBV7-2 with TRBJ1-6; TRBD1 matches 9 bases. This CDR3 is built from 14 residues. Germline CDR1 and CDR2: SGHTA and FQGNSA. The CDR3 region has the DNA TGCGCCAGCAGCCCGACAGGGGGTGATTCACCCCTCCACTTT. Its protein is CASSPTGGDSPLHF.